This T cell receptor (beta chain) originates from a study of blood T cell repertoires in COVID-19. For the study at large: Sample material is recorded as cDNA or gDNA derived from T cells, B-cell-depleted T cells, or PBMCs.

Germline V gives CDR1 KGHSH, CDR2 LQKENI. This CDR3 has 15 amino acids. Trimming removed 3 bases from V and 0 bases from J, with 11 bases in between. The repertoire was sequenced with immunoSEQ multiplex PCR; TCRdb's copy has only in-frame clones and lacks some. This sample has over 250,000 clones; about 88% occur once, and the top ten carry about 4%. The V gene is TRBV18, the J gene TRBJ1-1, with D perhaps matching TRBD1 (5 bases). The sequence came from a man in his fifties or sixties who had recovered from COVID-19. Sequencing was performed on peripheral blood. In nucleotides, the CDR3 is TGTGCCAGCTCACCGGCGGGACGGCTGAACACTGAAGCTTTCTTT. It translates to CASSPAGRLNTEAFF.